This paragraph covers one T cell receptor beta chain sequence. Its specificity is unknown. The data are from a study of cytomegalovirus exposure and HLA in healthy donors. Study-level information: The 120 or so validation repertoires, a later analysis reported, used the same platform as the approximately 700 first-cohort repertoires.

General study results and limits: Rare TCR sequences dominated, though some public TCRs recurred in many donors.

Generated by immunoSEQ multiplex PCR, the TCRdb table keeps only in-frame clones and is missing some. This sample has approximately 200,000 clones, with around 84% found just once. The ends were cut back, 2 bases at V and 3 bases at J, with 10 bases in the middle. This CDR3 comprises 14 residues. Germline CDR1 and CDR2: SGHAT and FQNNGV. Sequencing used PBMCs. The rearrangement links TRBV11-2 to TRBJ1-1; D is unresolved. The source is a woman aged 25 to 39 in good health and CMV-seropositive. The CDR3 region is CASSLPGKYTEAFF. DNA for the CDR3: TGTGCCAGCAGCTTACCAGGAAAGTACACTGAAGCTTTCTTT.